This T cell receptor (beta chain) came from a study of response to subunit inactivated influenza vaccine. Regarding the study as a whole: Every seasonal influenza vaccination brings in few new T cells, the authors suggested.

TCRdb reanalysed the RT-PCR reads using MiXCR and keeps one entry per CDR3 protein. This table holds 750,000 to 850,000 distinct CDR3 sequences, under 20% found once. As for this clonotype: Its specificity is unknown.

After removal of 5 bases from V and 0 bases from J, the junction contained 7 bases not matched to a gene. CDR3 size: 15 residues. Germline V gene data show CDR1 as ENHRY and CDR2 as SYGVKD. The chain employs TRBV10-3 and TRBJ2-7; 7 bases align to TRBD2. The sequence derives from a man between 50 and 59 years old who received an inactivated influenza vaccine. The material was PBMCs from blood, obtained 5 days after vaccination. For the CDR3, the DNA is TGTGCCATCAGTCCCCGGACGGGAGGCTCCTACGAGCAGTACTTC. Protein: CAISPRTGGSYEQYF.